Presented here are 7 T cell receptor beta chains from one specimen sequenced in a study of identical twins. TCRdb processed the 5' RACE reads anew with MiXCR; each CDR3 protein has one entry. The sample includes 1.5 million to 2 million distinct CDR3 sequences, around 33% seen only once; the top ten take 0.25% to 0.3%. Input material: cord blood. These receptors came from a newborn girl in good health.

The gene calls are TRBV13 and TRBJ1-4, with no clear D. Germline lookup yields CDR1 PRHDT and CDR2 FYEKMQ (reference sequence). The CDR3 has 15 amino acids. The ends were cut back, 1 base at V and 4 bases at J, with 10 bases in the middle. The CDR3 DNA reads TGTGCCAGCAGCTTAGCTAAGAATGGTAATGAAAAACTGTTTTTT. It encodes CASSLAKNGNEKLFF.

The V call is TRBV15, the J call TRBJ2-1, with TRBD2 identical over 8 bases. Germline-derived CDR1 and CDR2 are LNHNV and YYDKDF (reference sequence). The CDR3 runs to 14 residues. Germline trimming cut 8 bases from V and 6 bases from J; bases unmatched to any gene: 9. CDR3 in DNA: TGTGCCACCGGACGAGGACTAGCCTCCAATGAGCAGTTCTTC. It yields the protein CATGRGLASNEQFF. The full variable domain, in which reference TRBV15 and TRBJ2-1 provide the parts outside the CDR3, is DAMVIQNPRYQVTQFGKPVTLSCSQTLNHNVMYWYQQKSSQAPKLLFHYYDKDFNNEADTPDNFQSRRPNTSFCFLDIRSPGLGDTAMYLCATGRGLASNEQFFGPGTRLTVL.

This chain uses TRBV3-1 with TRBJ1-2; tentatively, D is TRBD1 (5 bases). V lost 0 bases and J 4 bases, leaving 12 bases between the germline ends. Germline CDR1 and CDR2: LGHDT and YNNKEL (reference sequence). The length of the CDR3 is 15 residues. As DNA, the CDR3 is TGTGCCAGCAGCCAAGATGGGGGACTTACCTATGGCTACACCTTC. Residues: CASSQDGGLTYGYTF.

The table lists this clonotype with a few counts. The rearrangement links TRBV4-2 to TRBJ2-7; D remains ambiguous. Trimming stripped 0 bases from V and 0 bases from J, with 12 bases between. The CDR3 spans 16 residues. Looked up from germline, CDR1 is LGHNA and CDR2 is YNFKEQ. Here the CDR3 reads CASSQDGVVGSYEQYF. The CDR3, as DNA: TGTGCCAGCAGCCAAGATGGGGTGGTCGGCTCCTACGAGCAGTACTTC.

The gene calls are TRBV3-1 and TRBJ2-3, with 8 bases lining up with TRBD2. The CDR3 is made up of 15 amino acids. The germline V gene has CDR1 LGHDT and CDR2 YNNKEL (reference sequence). J was trimmed by 5 bases and V by 1 base; bases with no gene match: 5. The CDR3 DNA reads TGTGCCAGCAGCCAAGCCGGGAGGGGTGTAGATACGCAGTATTTT. Translated: CASSQAGRGVDTQYF.

There are many counts of this clonotype. The J gene is TRBJ2-5, the V gene TRBV2; D call uncertain. CDR3 length: 12 residues. V was cut by 7 bases and J by 5 bases, with 11 bases left in between. Germline loops: CDR1 SNHLY, CDR2 FYNNEI. CDR3 sequence: CASNLGRETQYF. CDR3 nucleotide sequence: TGTGCCAGCAACTTAGGTCGGGAGACCCAGTACTTC.

The V call is TRBV7-9, the J call TRBJ2-7; possibly TRBD1 for D (5 bases). Germline V gives CDR1 SEHNR, CDR2 FQNEAQ (reference sequence). V dropped 3 bases and J dropped 5 bases, with 14 bases sitting between them. The CDR3 has 14 amino acids. CDR3 amino acids: CASSFGQGDDEQYF. The CDR3 DNA is TGTGCCAGCAGCTTCGGGCAGGGTGACGACGAGCAGTACTTC. The full variable domain, with the rest looked up from reference TRBV7-9 and TRBJ2-7, is DTGVSQNPRHKITKRGQNVTFRCDPISEHNRLYWYRQTLGQGPEFLTYFQNEAQLEKSRLLSDRFSAERPKGSFSTLEIQRTEQGDSAMYLCASSFGQGDDEQYFGPGTRLTVT.